What follows are 26 T cell receptor beta chains derived from one specimen sequenced in a study of spatial heterogeneity in lung cancer. One entry per CDR3 protein results from TCRdb running MiXCR on the 5' RACE reads. Of about 52,000 distinct CDR3 sequences detected, under 8% appear once; the ten largest clones hold approximately 40%. The time point here: blood at routine non-recurrence follow-up after resection. Whole RNA from tumor, nontumor lung or frozen PBMC was sequenced unsorted. The specimen was PBMCs, collected at follow-up. These TCRs come from a female donor with early-stage non-small cell lung cancer.

The CDR3 here is CASSPARTLSTDTQYF. The CDR3, as DNA: TGTGCCAGCAGTCCAGCACGGACTCTTAGCACAGATACGCAGTATTTT. The chain links TRBV6-5 to TRBJ2-3, with D perhaps TRBD2 (5 bases). The CDR3 is 16 amino acids. Trimming left V 5 bases short and J 0 bases short, with 15 bases between. The V gene's germline CDR1 is MNHEY and CDR2 SVGAGI.

This clonotype was picked up many times. The chain recombines TRBV10-3 with TRBJ2-3; D is unclear. CDR1 and CDR2 from the germline V gene are ENHRY and SYGVKD. V was clipped by 6 bases and J by 3 bases, with 10 bases between them. The CDR3 is 13 residues long. CDR3 sequence reads: CAISRVGTDTQYF. The CDR3 DNA sequence: TGTGCCATCAGCCGGGTTGGGACAGATACGCAGTATTTT.

The sample holds many counts of this clonotype. This rearrangement joins TRBV6-2 or TRBV6-3 to TRBJ1-1; D gene ambiguous. Per the germline V gene, CDR1 is MNHEY and CDR2 is SVGEGT. There are 11 residues in the CDR3. V lost 7 bases and J 5 bases, leaving 8 bases between the germline ends. CDR3 nucleotides: TGTGCCAGCACGGGCAGGACTGAAGCTTTCTTT. Translated, it gives CASTGRTEAFF.

This clonotype has just a few counts. The rearrangement links TRBV19 to TRBJ2-7; D possibly corresponds to TRBD1 (6 bases). The CDR3 is made up of 14 amino acids. Germline CDR1 and CDR2: LNHDA and SQIVND (reference sequence). Trimming removed 1 base from V and 2 bases from J, with 9 bases in between. CDR3 nucleotide sequence: TGTGCCAGTAGTATAGCAGGGGCCCCCTACGAGCAGTACTTC. Encoded protein: CASSIAGAPYEQYF.

This clonotype was seen only a few times. This chain uses TRBV7-7 with TRBJ2-5; D unclear. CDR1 and CDR2 (germline): SSHAT, FNYEAQ (reference sequence). The V end lost 6 bases, the J end lost 0 bases, and 8 bases lay between the germline ends. The CDR3 totals 13 residues. The CDR3 nucleotides are TGTGCCAGCAGTGTCGGTGACCAAGAGACCCAGTACTTC. This gives the protein CASSVGDQETQYF.

The V call is TRBV7-9, the J call TRBJ1-2, with D maybe TRBD1 (5 bases). CDR3 length: 13 amino acids. Looked up from germline, CDR1 is SEHNR and CDR2 is FQNEAQ (reference sequence). Trimming removed 4 bases at V and 8 bases at J, with 14 bases between. The CDR3 loop is CASSSDNYRGYTF. In DNA, the CDR3 is TGTGCCAGCAGCTCGGACAATTACCGGGGCTACACCTTC.

This clonotype occurred many times. The V and J genes are TRBV5-1 and TRBJ2-3; 7 bases are a match to TRBD2. Germline V gene data show CDR1 as SGHRS and CDR2 as YFSETQ. With 4 bases clipped from V and 6 bases from J, the junction kept 8 bases outside the gene matches. The CDR3 is 14 amino acids. The CDR3 region is CASSPRGDEDTQYF. DNA of the CDR3: TGCGCCAGCAGCCCCCGGGGGGACGAGGATACGCAGTATTTT.

Of note for this clonotype: It may be a read error: a sequence one base away is much more abundant. The chain combines TRBV11-2 with TRBJ2-4, with 8 bases that match TRBD1. The V gene end was trimmed by 7 bases and the J gene end by 8 bases; junction bases not matched to a gene: 10. CDR3 length: 14 residues. Germline loops: CDR1 SGHAT, CDR2 FQNNGV. CDR3 sequence reads: CASNSPTGGYIQYF. Written as DNA, the CDR3 is TGTGCCAGCAACTCCCCCACAGGGGGATACATTCAGTACTTC.

This clonotype was counted at least ten times. The V gene is TRBV20-1, the J gene TRBJ1-2; 10 bases match TRBD1. Germline V gene lookup returns CDR1 DFQATT and CDR2 SNEGSKA (reference sequence). Trimming at V came to 3 bases and at J to 3 bases, leaving 7 bases not matched to a gene. The CDR3 loop spans 15 amino acids. The CDR3 DNA reads as TGCAGTGCTAGCAGGACAGGGGGTTACGACTATGGCTACACCTTC. It encodes CSASRTGGYDYGYTF.

This clonotype was seen many times. This chain uses TRBV5-1 with TRBJ2-3; tentatively, D is TRBD1 (6 bases). This CDR3 has 16 amino acids. Germline loops: CDR1 SGHRS, CDR2 YFSETQ. Trimming took 5 bases from V and 0 from J, leaving 16 bases between them. CDR3 nucleotide sequence: TGCGCCAGCAGTCTTGGGGACATTTCTAGCACAGATACGCAGTATTTT. Its protein product is CASSLGDISSTDTQYF.

V gene TRBV11-2 combines with J gene TRBJ1-1; D not resolved. The CDR3 is 15 residues long. From germline, CDR1 is SGHAT and CDR2 FQNNGV. Between the trimmed V and J ends, which lost 6 bases and 1 base, there was a span of 15 bases. The CDR3 DNA sequence: TGTGCCAGCAGGGACTCGGCGGGAGAGAACACTGAAGCTTTCTTT. It translates to CASRDSAGENTEAFF.

This clonotype was seen ten or more times. This sequence joins TRBV11-2 and TRBJ2-7, with 8 positions matching TRBD2. This CDR3 is built from 15 residues. Germline CDR1 reads SGHAT; CDR2 reads FQNNGV. With 0 bases clipped from V and 3 bases from J, the junction kept 4 bases outside the gene matches. The CDR3 reads CASSLDWAGGYEQYF. The DNA for the CDR3 is TGTGCCAGCAGCTTAGATTGGGCGGGAGGCTACGAGCAGTACTTC.

The CDR3 region has the DNA TGTGCCAGCAGTTTAGCCAAGTACAGGGGCAATCAGCCCCAGCATTTT. It yields the protein CASSLAKYRGNQPQHF. The rearrangement links TRBV12-3 or TRBV12-4 to TRBJ1-5; a weak D match, TRBD1 (6 bases). Deletions cut 0 bases from V and 2 bases from J, with 11 bases between. CDR3 length: 16 residues.

The chain links TRBV27 to TRBJ2-3, with D uncertain. V lost 1 base, J lost 8 bases, and 16 bases lay in between. Germline CDR1 MNHEY, CDR2 SMNVEV (reference sequence). This CDR3 is 15 amino acids long. Written as DNA, the CDR3 is TGTGCCAGCAGTTTATACCGGTCTAGTCTCTCTACGCAGTATTTT. Protein product: CASSLYRSSLSTQYF.

This clonotype was counted at least ten times. This chain joins TRBV4-1 and TRBJ2-5; 10 nucleotides match TRBD2. The V gene end was trimmed by 4 bases and the J gene end by 2 bases; junction bases not matched to a gene: 4. The germline V gene has CDR1 MGHRA and CDR2 YSYEKL. The CDR3 is 15 residues long. CDR3 sequence (DNA): TGCGCCAGCAGCCCAAATAGCGGGGGGCAAGAGACCCAGTACTTC. Residues: CASSPNSGGQETQYF.

This clonotype was recorded many times. The chain joins TRBV7-9 to TRBJ1-1, with 9 nucleotides matching TRBD1. J gave up 8 bases and V 6 bases, and 7 bases lay outside the gene matches. This CDR3 is 13 amino acids long. CDR1 and CDR2 from the germline V gene are SEHNR and FQNEAQ (reference sequence). The CDR3 DNA is TGTGCCAGCAGACTCCGACAGGGGGGAGAAGCTTTCTTT. Residues: CASRLRQGGEAFF.

This clonotype has a count of ten or more. The J gene is TRBJ1-1, the V gene TRBV5-1; possibly TRBD1 for D (5 bases). This CDR3 is 16 amino acids long. Germline-derived CDR1 and CDR2 are SGHRS and YFSETQ. Trimming left V 5 bases short and J 1 base short, with 18 bases between. CDR3 bases: TGCGCCAGCAGTCCCATATCAGGGATGAAGAACACTGAAGCTTTCTTT. Its translation is CASSPISGMKNTEAFF.

This clonotype was detected ten times or more. The chain is built from TRBV3-1 and TRBJ1-5; D is unclear. There are 12 residues in the CDR3. The V gene's germline CDR1 is LGHDT and CDR2 YNNKEL (reference sequence). With 3 bases removed from V and 6 bases from J, the gap between germline ends came to 6 bases. The CDR3 reads CASSHRGQPQHF. For the CDR3, the DNA is TGTGCCAGCAGCCATCGAGGTCAGCCCCAGCATTTT.

The chain combines TRBV12-5 with TRBJ2-5; D unclear. The V gene lost 7 bases and the J gene lost 5 bases, with 29 bases spanning the gap. The CDR3 is made up of 18 amino acids. CDR1 is LGHNT and CDR2 is FRNRAP in the germline V gene. CDR3 sequence: CASAVTRTVGERIETQYF. CDR3 nucleotides: TGTGCTAGTGCTGTAACCCGAACCGTTGGTGAGAGAATTGAGACCCAGTACTTC.

The chain links TRBV4-1 to TRBJ1-2; D gene unclear. The CDR3 totals 13 residues. Germline CDR1 is MGHRA and CDR2 is YSYEKL. V shed 2 bases and J shed 11 bases, with 15 bases lying between them. The CDR3 spells CASSQMQDGVYTF. DNA of the CDR3: TGCGCCAGCAGCCAAATGCAGGACGGCGTTTACACCTTC.

There are many counts of this clonotype. This chain uses TRBV11-2 with TRBJ1-5; a weak D match, TRBD1 (5 bases). CDR3 size: 17 residues. V lost 5 bases, J lost 4 bases, and 21 bases lay in between. Germline V gene sequence: CDR1 SGHAT, CDR2 FQNNGV. The DNA of the CDR3 is TGTGCCAGCAGCAATCAAAAAAGGGGCTACCGAAATCAGCCCCAGCATTTT. It translates to CASSNQKRGYRNQPQHF. Drawing the rest from reference TRBV11-2 and TRBJ1-5, the complete variable domain is EAGVAQSPRYKIIEKRQSVAFWCNPISGHATLYWYQQILGQGPKLLIQFQNNGVVDDSQLPKDRFSAERLKGVDSTLKIQPAKLEDSAVYLCASSNQKRGYRNQPQHFGDGTRLSIL.

The chain uses TRBV7-9 and TRBJ2-4; a possible D gene is TRBD1 (6 bases). Trimming stripped 7 bases from V and 0 bases from J, with 19 bases between. Germline V gene sequence: CDR1 SEHNR, CDR2 FQNEAQ (reference sequence). The CDR3 sequence is 17 residues long. The CDR3 coding sequence is TGTGCCAGCACCCTGGGAGTGGACAGCCGAGCCAAAAACATTCAGTACTTC. It encodes CASTLGVDSRAKNIQYF. The full variable domain, its missing parts supplied by reference TRBV7-9 and TRBJ2-4, is DTGVSQNPRHKITKRGQNVTFRCDPISEHNRLYWYRQTLGQGPEFLTYFQNEAQLEKSRLLSDRFSAERPKGSFSTLEIQRTEQGDSAMYLCASTLGVDSRAKNIQYFGAGTRLSVL.

This clonotype has more than one count but fewer than ten. V gene TRBV28 combines with J gene TRBJ2-2; D remains unclear. Trimming took off 5 bases at V and 5 bases at J, with 9 bases between the two ends. The CDR3 sequence is 13 residues long. Germline V gene sequence: CDR1 MDHEN, CDR2 SYDVKM. The CDR3 DNA reads as TGTGCCAGCAGTCACATTATTACCGGGGAGCTGTTTTTT. Translated, it gives CASSHIITGELFF.

The table lists this clonotype with many counts. The chain carries TRBV4-2 and TRBJ2-5; TRBD1 might be the D (5 bases). With 0 bases removed from V and 1 base from J, the gap between germline ends came to 9 bases. The CDR3 is 15 amino acids. CDR1 is LGHNA and CDR2 is YNFKEQ in the germline V gene. The CDR3 reads CASSQDPRAQETQYF. Written as DNA, the CDR3 is TGTGCCAGCAGCCAAGATCCCAGGGCCCAAGAGACCCAGTACTTC.

The sample holds many counts of this clonotype. The chain links TRBV7-2 to TRBJ1-3, with 7 bases that match TRBD1. Germline values: CDR1 SGHTA, CDR2 FQGNSA. This CDR3 contains 15 residues. V lost 1 base to trimming and J lost 3 bases; unmatched junction nucleotides: 3. This CDR3 reads CASSLEAGGGNTIYF. Here the CDR3 DNA reads TGTGCCAGCAGCTTAGAAGCAGGGGGTGGAAACACCATATATTTT.

The chain carries TRBV7-2 and TRBJ1-4; D gene uncertain. Per the germline V gene, CDR1 is SGHTA and CDR2 is FQGNSA. CDR3 length equals 14 residues. The V and J ends lost 0 bases and 5 bases respectively, with 7 bases between them. The CDR3, as DNA: TGTGCCAGCAGCTTAGCAGGACGGAATGAAAAACTGTTTTTT. This translates into CASSLAGRNEKLFF.